One sample yielded the 15 T cell receptor beta chains listed below, sequenced in a study of T-cell memory formation after mild COVID-19. In TCRdb, the 5' RACE reads were re-called with MiXCR into one record per CDR3 protein. The table shows under 650,000 distinct CDR3 sequences, with roughly 17% occurring only once. The sequencing sample was made of PBMCs or a T cell subset sorted from them (not recorded which). The receptor source for this set is an adult woman who had mild COVID-19 (a few samples of this study predate the infection). Cell type and time point are not known.

This chain joins TRBV20-1 and TRBJ2-2; possible D gene TRBD1, 6 bases. Germline CDR1 reads DFQATT; CDR2 reads SNEGSKA (reference sequence). There are 17 residues in the CDR3. Trimming took 1 base from V and 1 from J, leaving 16 bases between them. This chain's CDR3 is CSARGDGSTGNTGELFF. The CDR3 nucleotides read TGCAGTGCTAGAGGGGACGGGTCGACAGGGAACACCGGGGAGCTGTTTTTT.

In this sample, this clonotype turned up many times. The V call is TRBV4-1, the J call TRBJ2-7, with D possibly matching TRBD2 (5 bases). V dropped 0 bases and J dropped 2 bases, with 14 bases sitting between them. This CDR3 is built from 16 residues. Germline V lookup: CDR1 MGHRA, CDR2 YSYEKL. The CDR3 DNA reads TGCGCCAGCAGCCAAGAAACCGGGAACCCTGCCTACGAGCAGTACTTC. Protein product: CASSQETGNPAYEQYF.

This clonotype was counted a few times. V usage is TRBV12-3 or TRBV12-4 and J usage is TRBJ2-2; 8 positions agree with TRBD1. CDR3 length equals 16 residues. Germline trimming cut 6 bases from V and 4 bases from J; bases unmatched to any gene: 10. Here the CDR3 DNA reads TGTGCCAGCAGCGCCCGGGACAGGATACGCACCGGGGAGCTGTTTTTT. Protein sequence: CASSARDRIRTGELFF.

The V gene is TRBV2, the J gene TRBJ2-4; D not resolved. Germline V CDR1 and CDR2: SNHLY, FYNNEI. V gave up 0 bases and J gave up 12 bases, with 12 bases separating them. The CDR3 spans 13 residues. Written as DNA, the CDR3 is TGTGCCAGCAGTGAAGCTTGGGAACGGAGTCAGTACTTC. Its translation is CASSEAWERSQYF.

This clonotype was counted between two and nine times. The V and J genes are TRBV4-1 and TRBJ1-3; the D is unclear. Germline V gives CDR1 MGHRA, CDR2 YSYEKL. The CDR3 loop spans 15 amino acids. Trimming removed 0 bases at V and 1 base at J, with 7 bases between. CDR3 region: CASSQEWHSGNTIYF. Written as DNA, the CDR3 is TGCGCCAGCAGCCAAGAGTGGCATTCTGGAAACACCATATATTTT.

This CDR3 reads CASSEQYF. The CDR3, as DNA: TGTGCCAGCAGCGAGCAGTACTTC. The genes are TRBV6-1 and TRBJ2-7; D is unresolved. V lost 6 bases and J 6 bases, leaving 0 bases between the germline ends. This CDR3 spans 8 amino acids. Germline values: CDR1 MNHNS, CDR2 SASEGT.

This clonotype occurred a few times. The V call is TRBV5-8, the J call TRBJ1-5, with 8 bases fitting TRBD1. V trimming: 1 base; J trimming: 5 bases; junction bases outside the gene matches: 8. The CDR3 is made up of 16 amino acids. Germline lookup yields CDR1 SGHTS and CDR2 YDEGEE. The CDR3 is CASSLTPGTGHQPQHF. CDR3 sequence (DNA): TGTGCCAGCAGCTTGACCCCCGGGACAGGTCATCAGCCCCAGCATTTT.

This sequence joins TRBV25-1 and TRBJ1-1; 11 bases are shared with TRBD1. Germline V gives CDR1 MGHDK, CDR2 SYGVNS. The trim removed 8 bases at V and 5 bases at J, leaving 4 bases unmatched. There are 13 residues in the CDR3. DNA for the CDR3: TGTGCCAGCGTTGGACAGGGGGCTACTGAAGCTTTCTTT. This translates into CASVGQGATEAFF.

The genes are TRBV5-1 and TRBJ2-6; the D is unclear. CDR3 length: 17 amino acids. The germline gives CDR1 SGHRS, CDR2 YFSETQ. V dropped 0 bases and J dropped 0 bases, with 10 bases sitting between them. For the CDR3, the DNA is TGCGCCAGCAGCTTGGCGGCCGCAATCTCTGGGGCCAACGTCCTGACTTTC. Its protein product is CASSLAAAISGANVLTF.

This clonotype was counted between two and nine times. The chain has TRBV29-1 and TRBJ1-1; a weak D match, TRBD1 (5 bases). The CDR3 has 17 residues. V lost 4 bases to trimming and J lost 0 bases, with 21 bases between them. CDR1 SQVTM and CDR2 ANQGSEA come from the germline V gene. CDR3 residues: CSVAGVVVRKLNTEAFF. The CDR3 DNA is TGCAGCGTTGCGGGGGTGGTTGTTCGGAAGTTGAACACTGAAGCTTTCTTT.

This clonotype was detected many times. This rearrangement joins TRBV19 to TRBJ2-1; unclear D gene. V was clipped by 2 bases and J by 4 bases, with 0 bases between them. This CDR3 has 11 residues. Germline CDR1 and CDR2: LNHDA and SQIVND (reference sequence). The CDR3 loop is CASSIYNEQFF. The CDR3 DNA reads as TGTGCCAGTAGTATATACAATGAGCAGTTCTTC.

This clonotype was seen a single time. The rearrangement uses TRBV29-1 and TRBJ1-2; no clear D gene. CDR3 length: 12 residues. The V gene's germline CDR1 is SQVTM and CDR2 ANQGSEA. V lost 7 bases and J lost 1, with 10 bases in between. The CDR3 region is CSDQKYNYGYTF. The CDR3 nucleotides are TGCAGCGATCAGAAGTATAACTATGGCTACACCTTC.

This clonotype was recorded a few times. The chain uses TRBV25-1 and TRBJ2-4; possibly TRBD1 for D (6 bases). CDR1 MGHDK and CDR2 SYGVNS come from the germline V gene. The CDR3 is 16 residues long. Trimming left V 5 bases short and J 0 bases short, with 14 bases between. The CDR3 here is CASSHDRTLAKNIQYF. The CDR3 nucleotides are TGTGCCAGCAGTCATGACAGGACGCTAGCCAAAAACATTCAGTACTTC.

Only a few counts were recorded for this clonotype. V gene TRBV7-9 combines with J gene TRBJ1-2, with D possibly being TRBD1 (6 bases). V gave up 5 bases and J gave up 3 bases, with 10 bases separating them. Germline CDR1 is SEHNR and CDR2 is FQNEAQ (reference sequence). The CDR3 is 13 amino acids. CDR3: CASSIGTHYGYTF. DNA for the CDR3: TGTGCCAGCAGCATCGGGACACACTATGGCTACACCTTC.

There are many counts of this clonotype. This chain joins TRBV12-3 or TRBV12-4 and TRBJ2-3; D is unclear. This CDR3 comprises 13 residues. Between the trimmed V and J ends, which lost 0 bases and 3 bases, there was a span of 4 bases. CDR3 region: CASSLATTDTQYF. The CDR3 DNA is TGTGCCAGCAGTTTAGCTACGACAGATACGCAGTATTTT.